Each of the 32 T cell receptor beta chains below was sequenced from the same sample in a study of T cells in Graves' hyperthyroidism and ophthalmopathy. Amplification targeted TCR beta CDR3 regions from RNA transcripts. With the HTBI primer set, the TCR CDR3 went through a first round of RT-PCR. TCRdb fed the multiplex PCR reads into MiXCR, producing one record per CDR3 protein. The sample lists 550,000 to 700,000 distinct CDR3 sequences, 46% seen once, with roughly 19% in the top ten. The sequenced sample was peripheral blood or thyroid tissue (not recorded which). The receptors were gathered from an adult woman with Graves' disease, either hyperthyroidism or ophthalmopathy (not recorded which).

The CDR3 is CASRITGGQSNSNQPQHF. The CDR3 region has the DNA TGTGCCAGCAGAATCACCGGGGGACAGAGTAATAGCAATCAGCCCCAGCATTTT. The rearrangement joins TRBV7-9 to TRBJ1-5; 7 nucleotides agree with TRBD1. Germline V gene sequence: CDR1 SEHNR, CDR2 FQNEAQ (reference sequence). The CDR3 has 18 residues. Unmatched junction bases numbered 14, after V lost 6 bases and J lost 0 bases.

The sample holds many counts of this clonotype. V is TRBV2 and J is TRBJ2-5, with 7 bases matching TRBD2. There are 12 residues in the CDR3. Germline V gene data show CDR1 as SNHLY and CDR2 as FYNNEI. The ends lost 1 base at V and 9 bases at J; junction bases unmatched: 2. DNA for the CDR3: TGTGCCAGCAGTGAAGGGGAGGGCCCCCAGTACTTC. Translation: CASSEGEGPQYF.

This clonotype was recorded once. This rearrangement joins TRBV20-1 to TRBJ2-2; D unresolved. V lost 0 bases, J lost 3 bases, and 11 bases lay in between. CDR3 length equals 15 residues. CDR1 and CDR2 from the germline V gene are DFQATT and SNEGSKA (reference sequence). The CDR3 protein is CSARDWRSDTGELFF. The CDR3 DNA follows: TGCAGTGCTAGAGATTGGCGGAGCGACACCGGGGAGCTGTTTTTT.

As to this clonotype: The CDR3 does not end in the conserved phenylalanine or tryptophan, so this is likely a read error. No DNA is shown, since the ends of the CDR3 on it are uncertain; the CDR3 is the one TCRdb lists. The chain is built from TRBV11-2 and TRBJ1-1. Termini included, the CDR3 measures 11 amino acids. Germline CDR1 SGHAT, CDR2 FQNNGV. This CDR3 reads CASSLGRGLAL.

This rearrangement joins TRBV25-1 to TRBJ2-2; 8 bases map to TRBD1. V shed 6 bases and J 0 bases; nucleotides not matched to a gene: 6. Germline V gene data show CDR1 as MGHDK and CDR2 as SYGVNS. This CDR3 has 16 residues. CDR3 protein: CASSAQGAANTGELFF. Written as DNA, the CDR3 is TGTGCCAGCAGCGCCCAGGGGGCTGCGAACACCGGGGAGCTGTTTTTT. The complete variable domain, with remaining parts taken from reference TRBV25-1 and TRBJ2-2, reads EADIYQTPRYLVIGTGKKITLECSQTMGHDKMYWYQQDPGMELHLIHYSYGVNSTEKGDLSSESTVSRIRTEHFPLTLESARPSHTSQYLCASSAQGAANTGELFFGEGSRLTVL.

The chain employs TRBV5-1 and TRBJ1-1, with D hard to call. The germline CDR1 and CDR2 sequences are SGHRS and YFSETQ. The CDR3 is made up of 16 amino acids. Trimming removed 6 bases from V and 3 bases from J, with 21 bases in between. CDR3 sequence: CASTRWPNHSHTEAFF. As DNA, the CDR3 is TGCGCCAGCACGCGGTGGCCGAATCATTCTCACACTGAAGCTTTCTTT.

This clonotype was seen a handful of times. The rearrangement joins TRBV5-1 to TRBJ1-2, with unresolved D. CDR1 is SGHRS, CDR2 YFSETQ, per germline. This CDR3 has 13 residues. V lost 0 bases to trimming and J lost 8 bases, with 11 bases between them. CDR3 residues: CASSLGGIGGYTF. CDR3 coding DNA: TGCGCCAGCAGCTTGGGAGGGATCGGCGGCTACACCTTC.

CDR3 loop: CAISAGLAEYEQYF. Here the CDR3 DNA reads TGTGCCATCAGTGCCGGACTAGCAGAGTACGAGCAGTACTTC. This sequence joins TRBV10-3 and TRBJ2-7; TRBD2 agrees at 8 bases. With V trimmed by 4 bases and J by 4 bases, 6 bases remained unmatched. CDR1 is ENHRY, CDR2 SYGVKD, per germline. This CDR3 has 14 residues.

There are a few counts of this clonotype. V and J are TRBV30 and TRBJ2-5; D is ambiguous. The V gene's germline CDR1 is GTSNPN and CDR2 SVGIG (reference sequence). This CDR3 has 12 residues. V dropped 4 bases and J dropped 5 bases, with 11 bases sitting between them. CDR3 residues: CAWTDGGETQYF. The CDR3 DNA is TGTGCCTGGACGGACGGTGGGGAGACCCAGTACTTC.

This clonotype showed up just a few times. The chain carries TRBV10-3 and TRBJ2-3; unclear D gene. The V gene's germline CDR1 is ENHRY and CDR2 SYGVKD. Trimming pared 0 bases from V and 4 bases from J, leaving 11 bases between. This CDR3 has 15 residues. The CDR3: CAISESSAVSDTQYF. The CDR3 nucleotides are TGTGCCATCAGTGAGTCCAGTGCCGTATCAGATACGCAGTATTTT.

This chain connects TRBV5-1 to TRBJ1-1; 8 nucleotides line up with TRBD1. The length of the CDR3 is 15 residues. CDR1 SGHRS and CDR2 YFSETQ come from the germline V gene. After removal of 2 bases from V and 5 bases from J, the junction contained 8 bases not matched to a gene. CDR3 loop: CASSLSTGEGTEAFF. The CDR3 nucleotides are TGCGCCAGCAGCTTATCGACAGGGGAAGGGACTGAAGCTTTCTTT.

The gene calls are TRBV28 and TRBJ1-4; 8 nucleotides agree with TRBD1. J lost 7 bases, V lost 6 bases, and 10 bases had no gene match. The CDR3 loop spans 15 amino acids. Germline CDR1 reads MDHEN; CDR2 reads SYDVKM. In DNA, the CDR3 is TGTGCCAGCAGCCGACCGGGACAGGCTGGTGAAAAACTGTTTTTT. Amino acids: CASSRPGQAGEKLFF.

This clonotype appeared many times. The rearrangement links TRBV19 to TRBJ1-5; D gene unclear. V shed 3 bases and J shed 0 bases, with 9 bases lying between them. The CDR3 length is 15 residues. CDR1 is LNHDA and CDR2 is SQIVND in the germline V gene (reference sequence). CDR3 residues: CASSILPYSNQPQHF. DNA for the CDR3: TGTGCCAGTAGTATCCTGCCTTATAGCAATCAGCCCCAGCATTTT. Combining the CDR3 with reference TRBV19 and TRBJ1-5 gives the whole variable domain DGGITQSPKYLFRKEGQNVTLSCEQNLNHDAMYWYRQDPGQGLRLIYYSQIVNDFQKGDIAEGYSVSREKKESFPLTVTSAQKNPTAFYLCASSILPYSNQPQHFGDGTRLSIL.

This clonotype was counted at least ten times. The chain carries TRBV10-3 and TRBJ1-5, with unresolved D. There are 12 residues in the CDR3. CDR1 is ENHRY and CDR2 is SYGVKD in the germline V gene. V was shortened by 3 bases and J by 0 bases, with 0 bases between the two germline ends. CDR3 sequence (DNA): TGTGCCATCAGTGATAGCAATCAGCCCCAGCATTTT. It codes for CAISDSNQPQHF.

This clonotype was counted at least ten times. This sequence joins TRBV7-9 and TRBJ1-6, with D perhaps TRBD1 (5 bases). V dropped 4 bases and J dropped 5 bases, with 12 bases sitting between them. Germline V gene data show CDR1 as SEHNR and CDR2 as FQNEAQ (reference sequence). The CDR3 spans 15 residues. Here the CDR3 DNA reads TGTGCCAGCAGCTGGATTACAGGAAATAATTCACCCCTCCACTTT. Its translation: CASSWITGNNSPLHF.

The chain is built from TRBV5-6 and TRBJ1-1, with D possibly TRBD1 on 5 matching bases. CDR1 SGHDT and CDR2 YYEEEE come from the germline V gene. Trimming pared 3 bases from V and 9 bases from J, leaving 18 bases between. CDR3 length equals 14 residues. CDR3: CASSYGGRQPKAFF. The CDR3 DNA sequence: TGTGCCAGCAGCTACGGGGGAAGGCAGCCTAAAGCTTTCTTT.

CDR3 residues: CARDRRLSGNTIYF. In DNA form, the CDR3 reads TGTGCTAGAGATCGCCGCCTCTCTGGAAACACCATATATTTT. The chain employs TRBV25-1 and TRBJ1-3; D gene ambiguous. CDR1 MGHDK and CDR2 SYGVNS come from the germline V gene. The CDR3 is 14 amino acids.

This clonotype was found many times. The chain carries TRBV7-9 and TRBJ1-6, with D unresolved. Trimming removed 4 bases at V and 5 bases at J, with 9 bases between. This CDR3 spans 14 amino acids. Germline V gene lookup returns CDR1 SEHNR and CDR2 FQNEAQ (reference sequence). The CDR3 DNA follows: TGTGCCAGCAGCTCCGGACTTCATAATTCACCCCTCCACTTT. Amino acid sequence: CASSSGLHNSPLHF.

As to this clonotype: A single base separates this from a much larger clone, so it may be a read error. The V call is TRBV4-1, the J call TRBJ2-5; 10 bases line up with TRBD2. The CDR3 spans 16 residues. CDR1 is MGHRA, CDR2 YSYEKL, per germline. CDR3 nucleotide sequence: TGCGCCAGCAGCCAGACACTAGCGGGAACGCGGGAGACCCAGTCCTTC. Amino acids: CASSQTLAGTRETQSF.

Ten or more counts support this clonotype. This chain connects TRBV20-1 to TRBJ2-7; TRBD2 agrees at 9 bases. CDR3 length equals 14 residues. J lost 2 bases, V lost 3 bases, and 5 bases had no gene match. CDR1 is DFQATT and CDR2 is SNEGSKA in the germline V gene (reference sequence). CDR3: CSASLAGLAYEQYF. The CDR3 DNA reads TGCAGTGCTAGCCTAGCGGGACTCGCCTACGAGCAGTACTTC.

This clonotype was seen many times. V gene TRBV20-1 combines with J gene TRBJ2-2; D ambiguous. Trimming cost V 4 bases and J 6 bases, with 12 bases left between them. The CDR3 totals 13 residues. CDR1 is DFQATT, CDR2 SNEGSKA, per germline (reference sequence). CDR3 residues: CSAKPRVAGELFF. As DNA, the CDR3 is TGCAGTGCTAAACCCAGAGTAGCCGGGGAGCTGTTTTTT.

This rearrangement joins TRBV7-2 to TRBJ2-7, with TRBD2 matching over 11 bases. V dropped 1 base and J dropped 1; count of bases not matched to a gene: 18. CDR1 SGHTA and CDR2 FQGNSA come from the germline V gene. The CDR3 runs to 21 residues. The CDR3, as DNA: TGTGCCAGCAGCTTAGTACCCGTCTATGGGACTAGCGGATACGGGTCCTACGAGCAGTACTTC. This codes for CASSLVPVYGTSGYGSYEQYF.

This clonotype was detected ten times or more. The chain has TRBV7-2 and TRBJ2-7; 9 nucleotides line up with TRBD2. Germline V gives CDR1 SGHTA, CDR2 FQGNSA. Trimming at V came to 2 bases and at J to 0 bases, leaving 5 bases not matched to a gene. The CDR3 runs to 16 residues. The CDR3 spells CASSLIKREDSYEQYF. In DNA form, the CDR3 reads TGTGCCAGCAGCTTAATTAAGCGGGAGGACTCCTACGAGCAGTACTTC.

This clonotype has just a few counts. The gene calls are TRBV2 and TRBJ2-2; TRBD2 is a possible D gene (6 bases). The germline CDR1 and CDR2 sequences are SNHLY and FYNNEI. The length of the CDR3 is 14 residues. V was trimmed by 6 bases and J by 1 base, leaving 9 bases between them. The DNA of the CDR3 is TGTGCCAGCAGCGGGACTGAGAACACCGGGGAGCTGTTTTTT. This translates into CASSGTENTGELFF.

The chain has TRBV2 and TRBJ2-7, with 9 bases lining up with TRBD2. CDR1 and CDR2 (germline): SNHLY, FYNNEI. After removal of 5 bases from V and 4 bases from J, the junction contained 6 bases not matched to a gene. CDR3 length equals 14 residues. CDR3 sequence: CASSYSREGYEQYF. The CDR3 region has the DNA TGTGCCAGCAGTTACTCGCGGGAGGGATACGAGCAGTACTTC. Variable domain in full (rest from reference TRBV2 and TRBJ2-7): EPEVTQTPSHQVTQMGQEVILRCVPISNHLYFYWYRQILGQKVEFLVSFYNNEISEKSEIFDDQFSVERPDGSNFTLKIRSTKLEDSAMYFCASSYSREGYEQYFGPGTRLTVT.

The genes are TRBV2 and TRBJ1-6; no reliable D call. CDR3 length: 12 residues. Germline CDR1 is SNHLY and CDR2 is FYNNEI. Deletions cut 5 bases from V and 14 bases from J, with 13 bases between. The CDR3 nucleotides are TGTGCCAGCAGTTCCCTGAGGGAAACCCTCCACTTT. Amino acids: CASSSLRETLHF.

At least ten counts were recorded for this clonotype. The CDR3 DNA is TGTGCCAGCAGTTTACGCCCAGGTAGTGGGGATAATGAAAAACTGTTTTTT. It translates to CASSLRPGSGDNEKLFF. The chain uses TRBV12-3 or TRBV12-4 and TRBJ1-4; D is undetermined. CDR3 size: 17 residues. Deletions cut 2 bases from V and 4 bases from J, with 17 bases between.

For this clonotype: Lacking the conserved final phenylalanine or tryptophan, this CDR3 likely reflects a read error. It is unclear where the CDR3 begins or ends on the DNA, so no DNA is shown, and the CDR3 is as TCRdb lists it. V gene TRBV7-8 combines with J gene TRBJ2-6; TRBD1, as called in the table, went unchecked against the DNA. Germline V gives CDR1 SGHVS, CDR2 FQNEAQ. The CDR3 region is 10 residues in length, termini included. The CDR3 sequence: CASITGIRTS.

The table lists this clonotype with many counts. The rearrangement uses TRBV6-1 and TRBJ1-6; no definite D call. This CDR3 has 13 amino acids. Germline CDR1 MNHNS, CDR2 SASEGT. V gave up 3 bases and J gave up 8 bases, with 8 bases separating them. CDR3 amino acids: CASSDTADSPLHF. As DNA, the CDR3 is TGTGCCAGCAGTGACACGGCGGATTCACCCCTCCACTTT.

This rearrangement joins TRBV29-1 to TRBJ2-2; TRBD1 or TRBD2 may be the D gene (7 bases each). Per the germline V gene, CDR1 is SQVTM and CDR2 is ANQGSEA. This CDR3 region has 14 residues. V was cut by 6 bases and J by 3 bases, with 14 bases left in between. CDR3 nucleotide sequence: TGCAGCGTGGGGCAGGGGGGGTACACCGGGGAGCTGTTTTTT. Protein: CSVGQGGYTGELFF.

The CDR3 sequence: CASSLRWQVHQPQHF. The CDR3 nucleotides read TGTGCCAGCAGTTTAAGGTGGCAGGTTCATCAGCCCCAGCATTTT. The rearrangement joins TRBV25-1 to TRBJ1-5; D is undetermined. Germline loops: CDR1 MGHDK, CDR2 SYGVNS. The V end was cut by 5 bases, the J end by 5 bases, with 16 bases between. The CDR3 sequence is 15 residues long.

The rearrangement joins TRBV19 to TRBJ2-7; the D gene could be TRBD1 or TRBD2 (5 bases each). The CDR3 sequence is 13 residues long. V shed 5 bases and J shed 4 bases, with 12 bases lying between them. Germline lookup yields CDR1 LNHDA and CDR2 SQIVND (reference sequence). This chain's CDR3 is CASSVGPVYEQYF. Here the CDR3 DNA reads TGTGCCAGTAGTGTGGGACCGGTTTACGAGCAGTACTTC.